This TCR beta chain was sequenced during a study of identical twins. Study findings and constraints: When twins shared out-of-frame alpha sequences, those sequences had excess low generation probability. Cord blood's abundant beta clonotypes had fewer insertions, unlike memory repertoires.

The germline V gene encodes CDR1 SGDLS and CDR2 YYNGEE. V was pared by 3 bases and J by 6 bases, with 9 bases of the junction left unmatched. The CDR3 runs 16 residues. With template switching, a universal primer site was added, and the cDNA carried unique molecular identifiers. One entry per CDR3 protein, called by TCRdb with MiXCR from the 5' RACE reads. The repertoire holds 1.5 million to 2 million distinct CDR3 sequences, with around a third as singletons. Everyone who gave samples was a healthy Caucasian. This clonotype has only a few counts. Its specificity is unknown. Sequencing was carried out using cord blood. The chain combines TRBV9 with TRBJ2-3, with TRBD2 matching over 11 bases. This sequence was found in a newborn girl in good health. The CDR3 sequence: CASSARSGRAGDTQYF. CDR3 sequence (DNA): TGTGCCAGCAGCGCCCGTAGCGGGAGGGCCGGGGATACGCAGTATTTT.